One sample yielded the 2 T cell receptor beta chains listed below, sequenced in a study of cytomegalovirus exposure and HLA in healthy donors. 13 Jbeta primers and 60 Vbeta primers were used for the PCR. The protocol was immunoSEQ multiplex PCR, while the TCRdb copy is restricted to in-frame clones and leaves out a portion. Of around 61,000 clones listed, 65% to 80% are singletons. Sample: PBMCs. These TCRs come from a man aged 35 to 55 in good health and CMV-seropositive.

This clone appeared a few times. The CDR3 loop is CATKEAEANYGYTF. The CDR3 DNA follows: TGTGCCACCAAGGAGGCCGAAGCTAACTATGGCTACACCTTC. The chain combines TRBV2 with TRBJ1-2; D call uncertain. Trimming left V 10 bases short and J 0 bases short, with 15 bases between. The CDR3 has 14 residues. Per the germline V gene, CDR1 is SNHLY and CDR2 is FYNNEI. Full variable domain (remainder filled in from reference TRBV2 and TRBJ1-2): EPEVTQTPSHQVTQMGQEVILRCVPISNHLYFYWYRQILGQKVEFLVSFYNNEISEKSEIFDDQFSVERPDGSNFTLKIRSTKLEDSAMYFCATKEAEANYGYTFGSGTRLTVV.

The chain carries TRBV11-2 and TRBJ2-7; D gene ambiguous. The V gene's germline CDR1 is SGHAT and CDR2 FQNNGV. The CDR3 spans 15 residues. The V end lost 4 bases, the J end lost 2 bases, and 15 bases lay between the germline ends. CDR3 amino acids: CASSSPRISPYEQYF. The CDR3, as DNA: TGTGCCAGCAGCTCCCCCAGGATATCCCCCTACGAGCAGTACTTC.